The 27 T cell receptor beta chains in this list originate from one sample, sequenced in a study of T cell clonality in common variable immunodeficiency. Profiled with immunoSEQ multiplex PCR; TCRdb holds only in-frame clones, not every one. There are about 60,000 clones in the sample, none observed a single time. Material for sequencing was peripheral blood mononuclear cells. These receptors originate from a person aged 18 to 70 in good health.

This clone was found a few times. The chain's CDR3 is CASSLGAGLRAYEQYF. The DNA read from the CDR3 is TGTGCCAGCAGTTTAGGAGCGGGGCTTCGTGCCTACGAG. The chain joins TRBV27 to TRBJ2-7; the match to TRBD2 covers 7 bases. The CDR3 end falls 3 residues outside the read, so it is completed with the germline J gene. Germline V CDR1 and CDR2: MNHEY, SMNVEV (reference sequence). J gave up 2 bases and V 2 bases, and 9 bases lay outside the gene matches. This CDR3 comprises 16 residues.

At least ten counts were recorded for this clone. The read terminates 3 residues ahead of where the CDR3 ends, so the germline J gene completes it. The V gene is TRBV6-1, the J gene TRBJ1-2; D gene uncertain. The germline V gene encodes CDR1 MNHNS and CDR2 SASEGT. The CDR3 contains 12 residues. This CDR3 reads CASSEVRGSYTF. The sequenced part of the CDR3 DNA is TGTGCCAGCAGTGAAGTTCGGGGATCC.

In its sample, this clone was seen many times. The read ends 3 residues shy of where the CDR3 ends; the end is completed using the germline J gene. The chain recombines TRBV7-3 with TRBJ2-1; D may be TRBD2 (6 bases). V lost 0 bases and J lost 9, with 18 bases in between. Germline assignment: CDR1 SGHTA and CDR2 FQGTGA. The CDR3 has 16 amino acids. This CDR3 is CASSLTPLSSATEQFF. CDR3 DNA (partial): TGTGCCAGCAGCTTAACTCCCCTATCTAGCGCGACTGAG. Supplemented by reference TRBV7-3 and TRBJ2-1, the full variable domain reads GAGVSQTPSNKVTEKGKYVELRCDPISGHTALYWYRQSLGQGPEFLIYFQGTGAADDSGLPNDRFFAVRPEGSVSTLKIQRTERGDSAVYLCASSLTPLSSATEQFFGPGTRLTVL.

The sample holds many counts of this clone. The observed sequence ends 3 residues before the CDR3 terminus, with the missing tail filled in from the germline J gene. This rearrangement joins TRBV11-2 to TRBJ1-1, with 8 bases that match TRBD1. CDR3 length equals 15 residues. V lost 3 bases to trimming and J lost 4 bases; unmatched junction nucleotides: 7. Germline V gives CDR1 SGHAT, CDR2 FQNNGV. The part of the CDR3 DNA that was read is TGTGCCAGCAGCTTGCAGGGGGCCGGGGTCACTGAA. It encodes CASSLQGAGVTE. The CDR3 reads in full as CASSLQGAGVTEAFF.

This clone was recorded many times. From the germline J gene comes the end of the CDR3, since the read stops 3 residues before it. The chain employs TRBV15 and TRBJ1-3; D call uncertain. Trimming took 0 bases from V and 4 from J, leaving 7 bases between them. Germline V gene data show CDR1 as LNHNV and CDR2 as YYDKDF (reference sequence). CDR3 length equals 14 residues. CDR3: CATSRDIGGNTIYF. Incomplete CDR3 DNA: TGTGCCACCAGCAGAGATATAGGGGGAAACACC. The complete variable domain, with remaining parts taken from reference TRBV15 and TRBJ1-3, reads DAMVIQNPRYQVTQFGKPVTLSCSQTLNHNVMYWYQQKSSQAPKLLFHYYDKDFNNEADTPDNFQSRRPNTSFCFLDIRSPGLGDTAMYLCATSRDIGGNTIYFGEGSWLTVV.

This clone has a count of ten or more. With the read ending 3 residues before the CDR3 end, the germline J gene is used to fill in that end. The chain carries TRBV7-9 and TRBJ2-2; TRBD1 agrees at 9 bases. There are 15 residues in the CDR3. Trimming at V came to 5 bases and at J to 7 bases, leaving 8 bases not matched to a gene. The germline V gene encodes CDR1 SEHNR and CDR2 FQNEAQ (reference sequence). Partial CDR3 DNA: TGTGCCAGCAGCGGTGGGGACAGGGTCGGCGGGGAG. Translating gives CASSGGDRVGGE. The complete CDR3 sequence is CASSGGDRVGGELFF.

At least ten counts were recorded for this clone. Incomplete CDR3 DNA: TGTGCCACCAGTGATCGGGGTAGTGGGCTCGATGAAAAA. Translation gives CATSDRGSGLDEK. The CDR3 reads in full as CATSDRGSGLDEKLFF. This chain links TRBV24-1 with TRBJ1-4, with D uncertain. The read ends 3 residues early relative to the CDR3; the germline J gene fills the gap. Germline assignment: CDR1 KGHDR and CDR2 SFDVKD. CDR3 size: 16 residues. V gave up 3 bases and J gave up 6 bases, with 16 bases separating them.

This clone was observed a handful of times. The CDR3 end is not reached by the read, which stops 3 residues before it; the germline J gene fills it in. The chain has TRBV5-3 and TRBJ2-1; no clear D gene. TRBV5-3 counts as an open reading frame of uncertain function. With 3 bases removed from V and 8 bases from J, the gap between germline ends came to 6 bases. The CDR3 has 11 amino acids. The CDR3 loop is CARSSVDEQFF. The CDR3 DNA, read in part, is TGTGCCAGAAGCTCCGTAGATGAG.

This clone was counted many times. The DNA ends 3 residues before the CDR3 does, and the rest of the CDR3 is filled in from the germline J gene. V is TRBV12-3 or TRBV12-4 and J is TRBJ2-4; TRBD2 is a possible D gene (5 bases). The V gene lost 3 bases and the J gene lost 1 base, with 7 bases spanning the gap. CDR3 size: 14 residues. The CDR3 is CASSLGGAKNIQYF. The CDR3 bases that were read are TGTGCCAGCAGTTTGGGCGGGGCCAAAAACATT.

At least ten counts were recorded for this clone. The read is 3 residues too short to cover the CDR3 end, so that end is filled in from the germline J gene. This chain connects TRBV5-1 to TRBJ1-5; 9 nucleotides match TRBD1. J lost 5 bases, V lost 4 bases, and 7 bases had no gene match. Germline-derived CDR1 and CDR2 are SGHRS and YFSETQ. This CDR3 region has 15 residues. CDR3 loop: CASSIGQGHHQPQHF. The CDR3 DNA, read in part, is TGCGCCAGCAGCATAGGACAGGGGCACCATCAGCCC.

This clone was counted at least ten times. The CDR3 goes on 3 residues after the read ends, and that part is filled in from the germline J gene. The J gene is TRBJ2-1, the V gene TRBV18, with D perhaps matching TRBD2 (6 bases). Trimming removed 3 bases from V and 5 bases from J, with 11 bases in between. CDR1 is KGHSH and CDR2 is LQKENI in the germline V gene. This CDR3 comprises 14 residues. The CDR3 bases that were read are TGTGCCAGCTCACCGCCTACTAGCCACAATGAG. Protein: CASSPPTSHNE. The complete CDR3 reads CASSPPTSHNEQFF.

In its sample, this clone was seen many times. The read ends 3 residues early relative to the CDR3; the germline J gene fills the gap. The J gene is TRBJ2-1, the V gene TRBV2; the D gene is possibly TRBD2 (6 bases). The ends were cut back, 4 bases at V and 3 bases at J, with 10 bases in the middle. There are 14 residues in the CDR3. Germline CDR1 is SNHLY and CDR2 is FYNNEI. Partial CDR3 DNA: TGTGCCAGCAGTGCGGCGGGAATCTACAATGAG. Amino acids: CASSAAGIYNE. The entire CDR3 sequence reads CASSAAGIYNEQFF. The full variable domain, rest sourced from reference TRBV2 and TRBJ2-1, is EPEVTQTPSHQVTQMGQEVILRCVPISNHLYFYWYRQILGQKVEFLVSFYNNEISEKSEIFDDQFSVERPDGSNFTLKIRSTKLEDSAMYFCASSAAGIYNEQFFGPGTRLTVL.

Ten or more counts support this clone. The read stops 3 residues short of the end of the CDR3; the missing end is completed from the germline J gene. The chain combines TRBV29-1 with TRBJ2-3; no clear D gene. The germline V and J ends were trimmed by 4 bases and 6 bases, with 11 bases remaining between them. This CDR3 is 12 amino acids long. Germline CDR1 is SQVTM and CDR2 is ANQGSEA. Incomplete CDR3 DNA: TGCAGCGTTGTCAGGCTTGGGGATACG. It is translated as CSVVRLGDT. The whole CDR3 protein reads CSVVRLGDTQYF.

This clone was seen repeatedly, ten times or more. The read ends 3 residues early relative to the CDR3; the germline J gene fills the gap. J is TRBJ2-7 and V is TRBV6-2 or TRBV6-3; 8 bases fit TRBD1. CDR1 is MNHEY and CDR2 is SVGEGT in the germline V gene. The CDR3 has 15 amino acids. J lost 2 bases, V lost 6 bases, and 9 bases had no gene match. Partial CDR3 DNA: TGTGCCAGCAGCCTTCGGACAGGGTGGGCCTACGAG. It codes for CASSLRTGWAYE. The entire CDR3 sequence reads CASSLRTGWAYEQYF.

There are many counts of this clone. With the read ending 3 residues before the CDR3 end, the germline J gene is used to fill in that end. The rearrangement uses TRBV7-3 and TRBJ1-1; 9 bases are shared with TRBD1. After removal of 5 bases from V and 4 bases from J, the junction contained 2 bases not matched to a gene. CDR1 is SGHTA and CDR2 is FQGTGA in the germline V gene. This CDR3 is 13 amino acids long. This CDR3 reads CASSPQGATEAFF. The DNA read from the CDR3 is TGTGCCAGCAGCCCACAGGGGGCCACTGAA.

In this sample, this clone turned up many times. Other nucleotide sequences from this sample produce the same CDR3. The CDR3 loop is CASSPRQGGNTEAFF. CDR3 DNA, as far as it was read: TGTGCCAGCTCACCACGACAGGGAGGGAACACTGAA. The chain recombines TRBV18 with TRBJ1-1; 7 bases are a match to TRBD1. The sequenced fragment ends 3 residues before the CDR3 boundary, so the rest is inferred from the germline J gene. V was clipped by 1 base and J by 1 base; unmatched bases: 3. The CDR3 extends over 15 amino acids. Germline V lookup: CDR1 KGHSH, CDR2 LQKENI.

This clone was found many times. The CDR3 extends 3 residues past the end of the read, so its final part is completed from the germline J gene. The chain is built from TRBV5-6 and TRBJ1-2, with 7 bases identical to TRBD1. CDR3 length: 13 residues. The germline V gene has CDR1 SGHDT and CDR2 YYEEEE. Trimming took 1 base from V and 5 from J; bases not matched to a gene: 2. The sequenced part of the CDR3 DNA is TGTGCCAGCAGCTTGACAGGGGAGTATGGC. It translates to CASSLTGEYG. The CDR3 in full is CASSLTGEYGYTF.

This clone was observed at least ten times. The missing CDR3 end, 3 residues past where the read stops, is filled in from the germline J gene. This chain joins TRBV20-1 and TRBJ2-3; D unresolved. V was cut by 3 bases and J by 4 bases, with 5 bases left in between. CDR1 DFQATT and CDR2 SNEGSKA come from the germline V gene (reference sequence). CDR3 length: 11 amino acids. The CDR3 protein is CSASVSDTQYF. The CDR3 bases that were read are TGCAGTGCTAGCGTTTCAGATACG.

This clone was observed at least ten times. The CDR3 extends 3 residues past the end of the read, so its final part is completed from the germline J gene. At the DNA level, this CDR3 is encoded by other sequences in the same sample as well. The chain combines TRBV5-1 with TRBJ2-7, with 7 bases matching TRBD2. CDR1 is SGHRS, CDR2 YFSETQ, per germline. CDR3 length: 14 residues. Trimming removed 0 bases from V and 0 bases from J; junction bases left unmatched: 0. CDR3: CASSLGGGSYEQYF. The DNA read from the CDR3 is TGCGCCAGCAGCTTGGGCGGGGGCTCCTACGAG.

This clone was observed at least ten times. A junction boundary mismatches the germline segment, possibly from a read error. Incomplete CDR3 DNA: TGCGCCAGCAGCCAAGAGGCTTTTCGGGACTATGGC. It encodes CASSQEAFRDYG. The CDR3, in full, reads CASSQEAFRDYGYTF. The rearrangement uses TRBV4-2 and TRBJ1-2; D call uncertain. Coverage ceases 3 residues before the CDR3 finishes, and the germline J gene fills in the end. Per germline, CDR1 LGHNA and CDR2 YNFKEQ. This CDR3 is 15 amino acids long.

This clone was seen at least ten times. The sequenced fragment ends 3 residues before the CDR3 boundary, so the rest is inferred from the germline J gene. The chain joins TRBV6-1 to TRBJ2-1, with D possibly being TRBD1 (6 bases). The V and J ends lost 4 bases and 5 bases respectively, with 18 bases between them. The CDR3 consists of 16 residues. Per germline, CDR1 MNHNS and CDR2 SASEGT. The covered CDR3 bases are TGTGCCAGCAGTGGCAGGGGACACGAGAAAAACAATGAG. It specifies CASSGRGHEKNNE. The CDR3 reads in full as CASSGRGHEKNNEQFF.

This clone was seen many times. The read ends 3 residues shy of where the CDR3 ends; the end is completed using the germline J gene. This rearrangement joins TRBV7-8 to TRBJ2-2, with D tentatively TRBD2 (6 bases). Trimming pared 4 bases from V and 4 bases from J, leaving 19 bases between. The CDR3 spans 17 residues. Germline V gene sequence: CDR1 SGHVS, CDR2 FQNEAQ. CDR3 residues: CASSSRGKVKGTGELFF. The sequenced CDR3 bases are TGTGCCAGCAGCTCCCGGGGGAAGGTAAAGGGCACCGGGGAG. Combining the CDR3 with reference TRBV7-8 and TRBJ2-2 gives the whole variable domain GAGVSQSPRYKVAKRGQDVALRCDPISGHVSLFWYQQALGQGPEFLTYFQNEAQLDKSGLPSDRFFAERPEGSVSTLKIQRTQQEDSAVYLCASSSRGKVKGTGELFFGEGSRLTVL.

This clone was seen at least ten times. The read falls 3 residues short of the CDR3 end, and the missing part is taken from the germline J gene. The chain uses TRBV19 and TRBJ2-5; TRBD1 aligns across 7 bases. Losses at the gene ends were 4 bases for V and 0 bases for J; bases not matched to a gene: 5. This CDR3 comprises 15 residues. Germline CDR1 is LNHDA and CDR2 is SQIVND (reference sequence). This CDR3 is CASSRTGLDQETQYF. CDR3 bases read: TGTGCCAGTAGTAGGACAGGATTGGACCAAGAGACC.

This clone was observed many times. The CDR3 end is not reached by the read, which stops 3 residues before it; the germline J gene fills it in. The genes are TRBV7-9 and TRBJ2-3, with 13 positions matching TRBD2. Germline CDR1 is SEHNR and CDR2 is FQNEAQ (reference sequence). The V and J ends lost 5 bases and 5 bases, in that order; junction bases with no gene match: 4. The CDR3 extends over 15 amino acids. CDR3 DNA (partial): TGTGCCAGCAGCCGACTAGCGGGAGGAATAGATACG. This encodes CASSRLAGGIDT. The whole CDR3 is CASSRLAGGIDTQYF.

This clone appeared many times. The sequence runs out 3 residues before the end of the CDR3; the remainder is reconstructed from the germline J gene. The V gene is TRBV20-1, the J gene TRBJ2-7; D is uncertain. The CDR3 sequence is 15 residues long. Between the trimmed V and J ends, which lost 3 bases and 2 bases, there was a span of 17 bases. Germline CDR1 reads DFQATT; CDR2 reads SNEGSKA (reference sequence). The CDR3 bases that were read are TGCAGTGCTAGGCTACTCGGTACAGACCCCTACGAG. It yields the protein CSARLLGTDPYE. The entire CDR3 protein reads CSARLLGTDPYEQYF.

This clone is medium-sized in the sample. The read halts 3 residues ahead of the CDR3 end, with the missing end drawn from the germline J gene. The V call is TRBV20-1, the J call TRBJ1-6, with TRBD1 matching over 7 bases. CDR1 is DFQATT, CDR2 SNEGSKA, per germline (reference sequence). J was trimmed by 7 bases and V by 0 bases; bases with no gene match: 3. The CDR3 has 14 amino acids. The CDR3 here is CSAREPGGNSPLHF. The covered CDR3 bases are TGCAGTGCTAGAGAACCAGGGGGGAATTCACCC.

This clone appeared many times. Read coverage stops 3 residues before the CDR3 terminus; the germline J gene supplies the remainder. The chain carries TRBV20-1 and TRBJ2-2; TRBD2 agrees at 11 bases. The V segment lost 0 bases and the J segment 3 bases; nucleotides outside the gene matches: 3. Per the germline V gene, CDR1 is DFQATT and CDR2 is SNEGSKA (reference sequence). The CDR3 totals 16 residues. The CDR3 protein is CSARDRGLADTGELFF. CDR3 bases read: TGCAGTGCTAGAGATCGGGGACTAGCGGACACCGGGGAG.